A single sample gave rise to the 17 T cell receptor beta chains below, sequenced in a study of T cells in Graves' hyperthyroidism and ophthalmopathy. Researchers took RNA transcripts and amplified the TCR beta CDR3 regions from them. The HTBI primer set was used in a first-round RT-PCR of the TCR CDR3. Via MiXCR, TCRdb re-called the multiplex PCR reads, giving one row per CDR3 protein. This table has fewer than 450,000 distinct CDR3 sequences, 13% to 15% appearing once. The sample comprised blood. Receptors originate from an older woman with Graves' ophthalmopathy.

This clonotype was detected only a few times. Here the CDR3 DNA reads TGTGCCAGCAGCTCCCGCGCGGGTATTTACAATGAGCAGTTCTTC. It translates to CASSSRAGIYNEQFF. The chain has TRBV13 and TRBJ2-1; D is possibly TRBD2 (5 bases). CDR3 length equals 15 residues. Trimming left V 4 bases short and J 4 bases short, with 14 bases between. Germline CDR1 PRHDT, CDR2 FYEKMQ (reference sequence).

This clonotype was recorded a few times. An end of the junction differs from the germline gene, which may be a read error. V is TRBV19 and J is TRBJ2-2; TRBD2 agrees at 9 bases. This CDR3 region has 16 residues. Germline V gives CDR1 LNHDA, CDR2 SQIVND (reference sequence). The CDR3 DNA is TGTGCCAGTAGTCACACCGGGACTAGCAGCTCCGGCGAGCTGTTTTTT. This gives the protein CASSHTGTSSSGELFF.

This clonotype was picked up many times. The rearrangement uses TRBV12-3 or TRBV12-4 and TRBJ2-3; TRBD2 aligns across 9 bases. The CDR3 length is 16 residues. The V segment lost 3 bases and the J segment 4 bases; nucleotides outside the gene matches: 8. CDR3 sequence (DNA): TGTGCCAGCAGTTTTGGCGGGAGGGCCATCTCAGATACGCAGTATTTT. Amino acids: CASSFGGRAISDTQYF.

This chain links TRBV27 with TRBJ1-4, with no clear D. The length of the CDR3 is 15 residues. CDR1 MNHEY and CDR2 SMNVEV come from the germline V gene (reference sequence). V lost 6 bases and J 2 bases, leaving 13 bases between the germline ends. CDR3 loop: CASSRRRTTNEKLFF. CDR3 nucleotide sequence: TGTGCCAGCAGCCGTAGACGGACTACTAATGAAAAACTGTTTTTT.

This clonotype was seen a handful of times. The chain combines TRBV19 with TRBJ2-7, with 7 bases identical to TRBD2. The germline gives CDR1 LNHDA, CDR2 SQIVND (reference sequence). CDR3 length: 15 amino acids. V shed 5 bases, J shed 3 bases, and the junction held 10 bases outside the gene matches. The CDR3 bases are TGTGCCAGTAGTCTCGGACTAGTGTCTATCTACGAGCAGTACTTC. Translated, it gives CASSLGLVSIYEQYF.

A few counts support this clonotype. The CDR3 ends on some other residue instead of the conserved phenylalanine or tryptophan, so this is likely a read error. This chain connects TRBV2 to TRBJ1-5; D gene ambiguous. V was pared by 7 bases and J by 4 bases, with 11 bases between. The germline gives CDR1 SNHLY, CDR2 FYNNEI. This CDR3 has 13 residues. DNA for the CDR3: TGTGCCAGCAACGGTTGGTTGAATCAGCCCCAGCATCTT. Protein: CASNGWLNQPQHL.

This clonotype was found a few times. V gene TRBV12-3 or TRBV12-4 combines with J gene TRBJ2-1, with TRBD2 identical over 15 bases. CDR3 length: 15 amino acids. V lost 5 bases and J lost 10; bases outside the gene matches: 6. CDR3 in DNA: TGTGCCAGCAGTGGACTAGCGGGAGGGCCACCGGAGCAGTTCTTC. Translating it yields CASSGLAGGPPEQFF.

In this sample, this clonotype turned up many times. CDR3 amino acids: CASSSPWDRVPDTQYF. CDR3 bases: TGTGCCAGCAGTTCTCCTTGGGACAGGGTACCAGATACGCAGTATTTT. The chain couples TRBV27 to TRBJ2-3, with 9 nucleotides matching TRBD1. The germline V gene has CDR1 MNHEY and CDR2 SMNVEV (reference sequence). There are 16 residues in the CDR3. Germline trimming cut 4 bases from V and 4 bases from J; bases unmatched to any gene: 9.

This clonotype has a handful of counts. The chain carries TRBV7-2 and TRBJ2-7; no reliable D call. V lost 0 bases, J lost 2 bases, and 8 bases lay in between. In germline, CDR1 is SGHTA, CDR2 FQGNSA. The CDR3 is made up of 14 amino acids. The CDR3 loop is CASSLALDPYEQYF. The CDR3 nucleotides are TGTGCCAGCAGCTTAGCTCTAGATCCCTACGAGCAGTACTTC.

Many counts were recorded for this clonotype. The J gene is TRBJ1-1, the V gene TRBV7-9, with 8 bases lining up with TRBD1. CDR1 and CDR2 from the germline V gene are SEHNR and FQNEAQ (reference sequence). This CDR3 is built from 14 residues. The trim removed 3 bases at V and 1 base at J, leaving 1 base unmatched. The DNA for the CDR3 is TGTGCCAGCAGCTTGGGGACAGGGAACACTGAAGCTTTCTTT. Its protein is CASSLGTGNTEAFF.

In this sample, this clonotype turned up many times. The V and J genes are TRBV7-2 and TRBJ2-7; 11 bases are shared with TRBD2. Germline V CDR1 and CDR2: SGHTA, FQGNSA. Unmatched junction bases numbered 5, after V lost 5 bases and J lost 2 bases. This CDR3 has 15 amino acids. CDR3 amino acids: CASSVGLAGPYEQYF. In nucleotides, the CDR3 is TGTGCCAGCAGCGTCGGACTAGCGGGTCCCTACGAGCAGTACTTC.

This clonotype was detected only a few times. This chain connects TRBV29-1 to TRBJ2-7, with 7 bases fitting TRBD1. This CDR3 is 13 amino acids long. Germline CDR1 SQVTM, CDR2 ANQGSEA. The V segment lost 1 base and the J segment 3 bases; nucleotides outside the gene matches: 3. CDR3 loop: CSVEVGGDYEQYF. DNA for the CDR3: TGCAGCGTTGAAGTAGGGGGCGACTACGAGCAGTACTTC.

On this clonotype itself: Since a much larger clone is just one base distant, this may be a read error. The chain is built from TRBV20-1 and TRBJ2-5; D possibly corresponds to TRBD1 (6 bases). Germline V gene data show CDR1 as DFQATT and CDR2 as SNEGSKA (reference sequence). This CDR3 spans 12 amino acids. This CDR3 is CSAGQYQEAQYF. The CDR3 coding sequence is TGCAGTGCCGGACAGTACCAAGAGGCCCAGTACTTC.

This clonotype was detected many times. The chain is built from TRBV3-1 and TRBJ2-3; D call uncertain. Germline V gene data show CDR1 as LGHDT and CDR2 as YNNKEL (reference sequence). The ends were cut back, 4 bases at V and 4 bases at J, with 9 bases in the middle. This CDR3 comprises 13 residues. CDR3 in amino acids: CASSLWESDTQYF. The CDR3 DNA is TGTGCCAGCAGCCTTTGGGAATCAGATACGCAGTATTTT.

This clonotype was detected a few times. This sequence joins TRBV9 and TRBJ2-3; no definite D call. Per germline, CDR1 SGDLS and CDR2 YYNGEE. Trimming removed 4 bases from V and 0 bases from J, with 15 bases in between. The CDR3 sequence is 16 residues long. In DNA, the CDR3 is TGTGCCAGCAGCCCATGGGAACAGCTCAGCACAGATACGCAGTATTTT. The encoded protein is CASSPWEQLSTDTQYF.

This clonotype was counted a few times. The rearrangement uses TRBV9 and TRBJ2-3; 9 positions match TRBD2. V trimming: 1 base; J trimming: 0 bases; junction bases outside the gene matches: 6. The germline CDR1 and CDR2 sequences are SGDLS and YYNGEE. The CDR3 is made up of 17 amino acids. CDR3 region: CASSVSAGGSSTDTQYF. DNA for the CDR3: TGTGCCAGCAGCGTATCAGCGGGAGGATCTAGCACAGATACGCAGTATTTT.

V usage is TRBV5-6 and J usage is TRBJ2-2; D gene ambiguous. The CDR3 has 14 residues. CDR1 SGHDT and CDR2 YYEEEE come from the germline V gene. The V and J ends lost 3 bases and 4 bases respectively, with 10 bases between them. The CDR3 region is CASSYERPTGELFF. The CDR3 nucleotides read TGTGCCAGCAGCTACGAAAGGCCCACCGGGGAGCTGTTTTTT.